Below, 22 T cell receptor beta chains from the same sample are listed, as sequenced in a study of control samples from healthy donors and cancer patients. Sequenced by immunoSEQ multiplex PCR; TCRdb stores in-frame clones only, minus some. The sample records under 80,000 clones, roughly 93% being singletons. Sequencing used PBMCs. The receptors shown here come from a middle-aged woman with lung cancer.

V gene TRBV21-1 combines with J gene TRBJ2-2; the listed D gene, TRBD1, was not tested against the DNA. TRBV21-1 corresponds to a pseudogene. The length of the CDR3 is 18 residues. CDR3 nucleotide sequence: TGTGCCAGCAGCAAAGCGCTTTGCAGGGGGCAGCACACCGGGGAGCTGTTTTTT. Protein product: CASSKALCRGQHTGELFF.

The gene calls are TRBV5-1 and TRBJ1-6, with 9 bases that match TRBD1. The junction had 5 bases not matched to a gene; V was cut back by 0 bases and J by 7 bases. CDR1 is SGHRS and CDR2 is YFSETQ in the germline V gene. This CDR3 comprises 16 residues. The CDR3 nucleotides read TGCGCCAGCAGCTTGGCGTCCGGGACAGGGAATTCACCCCTCCACTTT. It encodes CASSLASGTGNSPLHF. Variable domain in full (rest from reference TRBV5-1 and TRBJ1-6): KAGVTQTPRYLIKTRGQQVTLSCSPISGHRSVSWYQQTPGQGLQFLFEYFSETQRNKGNFPGRFSGRQFSNSRSEMNVSTLELGDSALYLCASSLASGTGNSPLHFGNGTRLTVT.

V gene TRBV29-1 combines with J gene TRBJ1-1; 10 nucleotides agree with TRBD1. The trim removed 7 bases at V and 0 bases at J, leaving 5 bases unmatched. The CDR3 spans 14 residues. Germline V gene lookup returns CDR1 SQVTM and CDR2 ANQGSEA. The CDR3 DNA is TGCAGCGGTGGACAGGGGGAGGTGAACACTGAAGCTTTCTTT. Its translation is CSGGQGEVNTEAFF.

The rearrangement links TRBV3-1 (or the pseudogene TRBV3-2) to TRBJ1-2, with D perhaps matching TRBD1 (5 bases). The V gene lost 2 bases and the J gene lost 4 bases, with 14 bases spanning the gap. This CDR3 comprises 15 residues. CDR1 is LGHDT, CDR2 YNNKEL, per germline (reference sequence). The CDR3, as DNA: TGTGCCAGCAGCCAACTCTCAGGACAAATCTATGGCTACACCTTC. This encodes CASSQLSGQIYGYTF.

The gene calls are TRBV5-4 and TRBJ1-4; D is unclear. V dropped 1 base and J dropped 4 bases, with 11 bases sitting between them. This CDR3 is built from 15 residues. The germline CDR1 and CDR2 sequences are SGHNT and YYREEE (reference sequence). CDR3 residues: CASSLSSQVNEKLFF. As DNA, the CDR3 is TGTGCCAGCAGCTTGTCATCCCAGGTTAATGAAAAACTGTTTTTT.

The CDR3 here is CASRLGTGMNGELFF. The CDR3 DNA follows: TGTGCCAGCAGACTAGGGACAGGGATGAACGGGGAGCTGTTTTTT. The chain uses TRBV2 and TRBJ2-2; the match to TRBD1 covers 9 bases. After removal of 6 bases from V and 7 bases from J, the junction contained 9 bases not matched to a gene. CDR3 length: 15 residues. CDR1 is SNHLY, CDR2 FYNNEI, per germline.

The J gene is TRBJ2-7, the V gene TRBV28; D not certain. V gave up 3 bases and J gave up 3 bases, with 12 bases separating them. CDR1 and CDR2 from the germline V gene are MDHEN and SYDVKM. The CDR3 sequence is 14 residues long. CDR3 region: CASSLWQTYYEQYF. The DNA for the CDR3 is TGTGCCAGCAGTTTGTGGCAAACTTACTACGAGCAGTACTTC.

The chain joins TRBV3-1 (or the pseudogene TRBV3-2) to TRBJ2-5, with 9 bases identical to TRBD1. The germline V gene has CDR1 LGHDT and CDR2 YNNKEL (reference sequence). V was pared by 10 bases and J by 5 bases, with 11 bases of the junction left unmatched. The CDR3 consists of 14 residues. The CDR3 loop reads CATRDRGAWETQYF. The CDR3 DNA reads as TGTGCCACCCGCGACAGGGGGGCGTGGGAGACCCAGTACTTC.

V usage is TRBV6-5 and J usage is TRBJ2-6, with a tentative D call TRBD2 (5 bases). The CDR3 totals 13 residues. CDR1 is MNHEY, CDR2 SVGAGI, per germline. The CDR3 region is CATRVSGANVLTF. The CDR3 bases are TGTGCGACGCGGGTCTCTGGGGCCAACGTCCTGACTTTC.

The DNA of the CDR3 is TGTGCCGTACCGTCAGGCTCCTACGAGCAGTACTTC. It yields the protein CAVPSGSYEQYF. The chain employs TRBV28 and TRBJ2-7; D not resolved. Trimming pared 11 bases from V and 0 bases from J, leaving 11 bases between. CDR1 and CDR2 from the germline V gene are MDHEN and SYDVKM. This CDR3 is built from 12 residues.

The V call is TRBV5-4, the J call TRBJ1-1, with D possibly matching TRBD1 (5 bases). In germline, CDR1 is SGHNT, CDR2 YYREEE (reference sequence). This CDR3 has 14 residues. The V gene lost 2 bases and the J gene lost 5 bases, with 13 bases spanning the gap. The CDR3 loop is CASSFREAGTEAFF. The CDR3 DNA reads TGTGCCAGCAGCTTCAGGGAGGCTGGGACTGAAGCTTTCTTT.

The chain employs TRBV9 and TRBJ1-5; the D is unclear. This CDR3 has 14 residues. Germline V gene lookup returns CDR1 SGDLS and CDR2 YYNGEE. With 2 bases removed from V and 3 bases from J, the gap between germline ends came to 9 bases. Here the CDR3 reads CASSVEADNQPQHF. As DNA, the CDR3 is TGTGCCAGCAGCGTTGAGGCCGACAATCAGCCCCAGCATTTT.

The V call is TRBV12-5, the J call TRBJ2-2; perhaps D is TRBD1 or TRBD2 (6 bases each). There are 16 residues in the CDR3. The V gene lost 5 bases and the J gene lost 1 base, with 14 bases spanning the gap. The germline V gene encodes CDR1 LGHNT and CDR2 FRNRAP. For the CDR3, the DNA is TGTGCTAGTGGTAGGGGGGACACAGTGAACACCGGGGAGCTGTTTTTT. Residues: CASGRGDTVNTGELFF.

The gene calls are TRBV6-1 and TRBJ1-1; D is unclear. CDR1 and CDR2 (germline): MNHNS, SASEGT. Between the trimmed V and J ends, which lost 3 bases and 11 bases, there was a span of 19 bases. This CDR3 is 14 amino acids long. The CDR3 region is CASSDQQPLMDAFF. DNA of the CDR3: TGTGCCAGCAGTGATCAACAGCCACTGATGGATGCTTTCTTT.

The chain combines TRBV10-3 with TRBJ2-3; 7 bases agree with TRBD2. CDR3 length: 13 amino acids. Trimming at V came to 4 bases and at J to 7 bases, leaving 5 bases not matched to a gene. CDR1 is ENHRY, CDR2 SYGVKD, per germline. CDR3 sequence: CAISGTSANTQYF. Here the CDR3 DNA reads TGTGCCATCAGTGGAACTAGCGCAAATACGCAGTATTTT.

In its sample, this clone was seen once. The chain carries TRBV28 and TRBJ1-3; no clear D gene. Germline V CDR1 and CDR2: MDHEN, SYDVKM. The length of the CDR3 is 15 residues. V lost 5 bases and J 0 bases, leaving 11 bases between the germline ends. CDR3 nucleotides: TGTGCCAGCAGTCGCGACTCCACCTCTGGAAACACCATATATTTT. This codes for CASSRDSTSGNTIYF.

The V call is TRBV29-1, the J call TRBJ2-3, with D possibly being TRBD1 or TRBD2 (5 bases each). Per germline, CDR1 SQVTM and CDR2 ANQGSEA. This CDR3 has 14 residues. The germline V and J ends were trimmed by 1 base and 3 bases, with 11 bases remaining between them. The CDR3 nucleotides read TGCAGCGTTGAAGGGGTCAGGGAGACAGATACGCAGTATTTT. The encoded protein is CSVEGVRETDTQYF.

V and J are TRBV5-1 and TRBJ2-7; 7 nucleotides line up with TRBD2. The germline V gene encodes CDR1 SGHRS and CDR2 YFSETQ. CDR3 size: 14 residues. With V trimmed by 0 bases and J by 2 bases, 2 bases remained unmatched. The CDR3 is CASSLAGGTYEQYF. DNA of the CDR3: TGCGCCAGCAGCTTGGCCGGGGGGACCTACGAGCAGTACTTC.

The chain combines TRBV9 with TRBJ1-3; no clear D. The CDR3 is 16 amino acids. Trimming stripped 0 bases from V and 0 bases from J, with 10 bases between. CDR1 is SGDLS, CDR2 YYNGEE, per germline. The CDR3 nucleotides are TGTGCCAGCAGCGTAGACAGTTTCTCCTCTGGAAACACCATATATTTT. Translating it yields CASSVDSFSSGNTIYF.

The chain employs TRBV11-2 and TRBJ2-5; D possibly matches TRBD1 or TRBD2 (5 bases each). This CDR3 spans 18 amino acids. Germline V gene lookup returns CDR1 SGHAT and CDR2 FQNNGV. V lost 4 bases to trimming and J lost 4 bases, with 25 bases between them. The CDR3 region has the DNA TGTGCCAGCAGCTCCCCCTGGGACGAAGGCGGAGGAAGAGAGACCCAGTACTTC. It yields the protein CASSSPWDEGGGRETQYF.

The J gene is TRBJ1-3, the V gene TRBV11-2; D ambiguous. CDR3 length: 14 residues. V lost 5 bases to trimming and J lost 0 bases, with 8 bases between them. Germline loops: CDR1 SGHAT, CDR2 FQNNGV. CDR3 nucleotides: TGTGCCAGCAGCGCAGTTACCTCTGGAAACACCATATATTTT. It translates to CASSAVTSGNTIYF.

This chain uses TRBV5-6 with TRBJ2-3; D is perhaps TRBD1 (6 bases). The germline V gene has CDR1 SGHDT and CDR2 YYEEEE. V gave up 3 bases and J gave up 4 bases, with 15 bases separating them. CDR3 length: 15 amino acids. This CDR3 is CASSSVQGMADTQYF. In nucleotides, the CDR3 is TGTGCCAGCAGCTCAGTACAGGGAATGGCAGATACGCAGTATTTT.